Shown below are 32 T cell receptor beta chains from a single sample sequenced in a study of T cells in localized non-small cell lung cancer (dated by TCRdb to 2018 to 2021). Library generation was performed with the immunoSEQ multiplex PCR assay. TCRdb obtained this table from immuneACCESS and retained in-frame rearrangements with V and J assigned. These tables miss some clones; where compared with another copy, unresolved V genes account for less than half of the shortfall, and the remainder is unexplained. The sample table records roughly 18,000 clones; roughly four fifths of these occur just once. Roughly 23% of the sample belongs to the ten largest clones. Sequencing was performed on peripheral blood, taken before any cancer treatment. The source is a female donor at least 60 years old with stage I lung adenocarcinoma.

The chain has TRBV16 and TRBJ2-7; 12 nucleotides match TRBD2. The V and J ends lost 3 bases and 0 bases, in that order; junction bases with no gene match: 3. Germline CDR1 reads KGHSY; CDR2 reads FQNENV. This CDR3 spans 16 amino acids. The CDR3 is CASSHQGLAGSYEQYF. The CDR3 bases are TGTGCCAGCAGCCACCAGGGACTAGCGGGCTCCTACGAGCAGTACTTC.

The rearrangement joins TRBV30 to TRBJ1-5, with a tentative D call TRBD1 (5 bases). Trimming cost V 5 bases and J 9 bases, with 14 bases left between them. Germline CDR1 is GTSNPN and CDR2 is SVGIG (reference sequence). CDR3 size: 12 residues. CDR3 residues: CAWGDRGGPQHF. The CDR3, as DNA: TGTGCCTGGGGGGACCGAGGAGGGCCCCAGCATTTT.

The chain has TRBV9 and TRBJ2-1; 9 nucleotides match TRBD2. The CDR3 runs to 16 residues. The junction had 10 bases not matched to a gene; V was cut back by 3 bases and J by 6 bases. Germline values: CDR1 SGDLS, CDR2 YYNGEE. CDR3: CASSASGGGALNEQFF. Written as DNA, the CDR3 is TGTGCCAGCAGCGCCTCCGGCGGGGGGGCCCTCAATGAGCAGTTCTTC.

The chain has TRBV9 and TRBJ1-3; weak D call: TRBD1 (5 bases). Germline lookup yields CDR1 SGDLS and CDR2 YYNGEE. This CDR3 region has 14 residues. V lost 6 bases and J 2 bases, leaving 12 bases between the germline ends. This chain's CDR3 is CASMRGDTGNTIYF. The CDR3, as DNA: TGTGCCAGCATGCGGGGGGATACTGGAAACACCATATATTTT.

Only one count was recorded for this clone. The J gene is TRBJ1-3, the V gene TRBV9; D ambiguous. V lost 5 bases and J 4 bases, leaving 10 bases between the germline ends. Germline CDR1 SGDLS, CDR2 YYNGEE. There are 13 residues in the CDR3. CDR3 DNA sequence: TGTGCCAGCAGTGCCGCCGGGGGAAACACCATATATTTT. Translating gives CASSAAGGNTIYF.

The chain combines TRBV6-6 with TRBJ2-1; 10 bases align to TRBD2. Losses at the gene ends were 0 bases for V and 10 bases for J; bases not matched to a gene: 6. Germline V gene sequence: CDR1 MNHNY, CDR2 SVGAGI (reference sequence). There are 15 residues in the CDR3. The CDR3 reads CASSYSTSGYSEQFF. In DNA, the CDR3 is TGTGCCAGCAGTTACTCGACTAGCGGGTATAGCGAGCAGTTCTTC.

V gene TRBV30 combines with J gene TRBJ1-5; D uncertain. V lost 4 bases to trimming and J lost 3 bases, with 16 bases between them. The CDR3 spans 15 residues. CDR1 and CDR2 (germline): GTSNPN, SVGIG (reference sequence). CDR3 in DNA: TGTGCCTGGACCCCAGCCGGCAGGCACAATCAGCCCCAGCATTTT. This gives the protein CAWTPAGRHNQPQHF.

CDR3 bases: TGTGCCAGCAGCTTAGGCCTCACGTCCGCAGTGAGAAATGAAAAACTGTTTTTT. As protein: CASSLGLTSAVRNEKLFF. The chain carries TRBV11-2 and TRBJ1-4; D not certain. Germline-derived CDR1 and CDR2 are SGHAT and FQNNGV. CDR3 size: 18 residues. V was shortened by 1 base and J by 5 bases, with 20 bases between the two germline ends.

This sequence joins TRBV7-9 and TRBJ1-6; D remains ambiguous. Germline V gene lookup returns CDR1 SEHNR and CDR2 FQNEAQ (reference sequence). This CDR3 has 13 amino acids. Trimming took off 2 bases at V and 6 bases at J, with 5 bases between the two ends. The DNA of the CDR3 is TGTGCCAGCAGCTTAAATCCTAATTCACCCCTCCACTTT. Protein: CASSLNPNSPLHF.

This rearrangement joins TRBV27 to TRBJ2-7, with TRBD1 as a possible D gene (6 bases). The CDR3 totals 14 residues. CDR1 MNHEY and CDR2 SMNVEV come from the germline V gene (reference sequence). V lost 3 bases, J lost 4 bases, and 13 bases lay in between. Here the CDR3 reads CASSFRRGAYEQYF. The CDR3 DNA reads TGTGCCAGCAGTTTTCGCAGGGGAGCGTACGAGCAGTACTTC.

This clone was picked up one time. The rearrangement joins TRBV4-2 to TRBJ2-6; TRBD2 agrees at 8 bases. This CDR3 has 21 amino acids. Germline V lookup: CDR1 LGHNA, CDR2 YNFKEQ. V was clipped by 0 bases and J by 0 bases; unmatched bases: 13. In DNA form, the CDR3 reads TGTGCCAGCAGCCAAGAGACGGGCCGGACTAGCTTCCTCTCTGGGGCCAACGTCCTGACTTTC. Protein product: CASSQETGRTSFLSGANVLTF.

This rearrangement joins TRBV7-8 to TRBJ1-2; D gene uncertain. The germline gives CDR1 SGHVS, CDR2 FQNEAQ. V was shortened by 2 bases and J by 6 bases, with 10 bases between the two germline ends. CDR3 length equals 13 residues. DNA for the CDR3: TGTGCCAGCAGCTTATTGGTGGCGAATGGCTACACCTTC. This encodes CASSLLVANGYTF.

This chain links TRBV11-3 with TRBJ1-2, with D perhaps TRBD1 (6 bases). CDR1 and CDR2 (germline): SGHNT, YENEEA. With 5 bases removed from V and 4 bases from J, the gap between germline ends came to 14 bases. The CDR3 contains 14 residues. CDR3 in amino acids: CASSQQQGIYGYTF. The CDR3 DNA is TGTGCCAGCAGCCAACAACAGGGAATCTATGGCTACACCTTC.

The chain links TRBV5-6 to TRBJ1-1; TRBD1 is a possible D gene (5 bases). CDR3 length: 14 residues. Germline CDR1 is SGHDT and CDR2 is YYEEEE. Trimming left V 0 bases short and J 3 bases short, with 9 bases between. The CDR3 DNA is TGTGCCAGCAGCTTGGGACAGATTTACACTGAAGCTTTCTTT. Translating gives CASSLGQIYTEAFF.

DNA for the CDR3: TGTGCCAGCAGGGCAGAGAAAGTGAACACTGAAGCTTTCTTT. Amino acids: CASRAEKVNTEAFF. This sequence joins TRBV6-6 and TRBJ1-1; D gene ambiguous. From germline, CDR1 is MNHNY and CDR2 SVGAGI (reference sequence). The CDR3 runs to 14 residues. Deletions cut 6 bases from V and 0 bases from J, with 11 bases between.

CDR3 sequence (DNA): TGCAGCGTTGGCCCAGCGAGCAATCAGCCCCAGCATTTT. Amino acids: CSVGPASNQPQHF. The rearrangement links TRBV29-1 to TRBJ1-5; D unclear. Germline V gene lookup returns CDR1 SQVTM and CDR2 ANQGSEA. The CDR3 totals 13 residues. Trimming pared 4 bases from V and 1 base from J, leaving 8 bases between. The whole variable domain, remainder taken from reference TRBV29-1 and TRBJ1-5, is SAVISQKPSRDICQRGTSLTIQCQVDSQVTMMFWYRQQPGQSLTLIATANQGSEATYESGFVIDKFPISRPNLTFSTLTVSNMSPEDSSIYLCSVGPASNQPQHFGDGTRLSIL.

The rearrangement joins TRBV4-3 to TRBJ2-3, with 8 bases fitting TRBD2. This CDR3 region has 16 residues. The V segment lost 0 bases and the J segment 5 bases; nucleotides outside the gene matches: 7. CDR1 and CDR2 from the germline V gene are LGHNA and YSLEER. CDR3 DNA: TGCGCCAGCAGCCAAGAGGTCGGTCGGGGGGGAGATACGCAGTATTTT. Translated: CASSQEVGRGGDTQYF.

The table lists this clone with a count of one. This rearrangement joins TRBV10-1 to TRBJ2-3, with D uncertain. CDR1 and CDR2 (germline): WNHNN, SYGVQD (reference sequence). This CDR3 is 12 amino acids long. V dropped 8 bases and J dropped 7 bases, with 13 bases sitting between them. CDR3 region: CASGPGLYTQYF. The CDR3 nucleotides are TGCGCCAGCGGACCAGGTCTATATACGCAGTATTTT.

The V and J genes are TRBV5-1 and TRBJ1-2, with TRBD1 matching over 9 bases. The V gene end was trimmed by 0 bases and the J gene end by 7 bases; junction bases not matched to a gene: 4. This CDR3 contains 14 residues. The germline CDR1 and CDR2 sequences are SGHRS and YFSETQ. The CDR3 bases are TGCGCCAGCAGCTTGGATGGGACAGGGTTTGGCTACACCTTC. This codes for CASSLDGTGFGYTF.

The genes are TRBV4-2 and TRBJ1-2, with D possibly matching TRBD1 (6 bases). The CDR3 is 13 amino acids. Germline values: CDR1 LGHNA, CDR2 YNFKEQ. Trimming took off 1 base at V and 9 bases at J, with 12 bases between the two ends. The CDR3 coding sequence is TGTGCCAGCAGCCAAGTAACGACAGGACGCTACACCTTC. This gives the protein CASSQVTTGRYTF.

This chain joins TRBV5-4 and TRBJ1-4; D is unclear. CDR1 SGHNT and CDR2 YYREEE come from the germline V gene (reference sequence). This CDR3 has 13 residues. V shed 2 bases and J shed 8 bases, with 10 bases lying between them. CDR3 protein: CASSFWAGEKLFF. The CDR3 DNA is TGTGCCAGCAGCTTCTGGGCGGGCGAAAAACTGTTTTTT. Filled out from reference TRBV5-4 and TRBJ1-4, the complete variable domain reads ETGVTQSPTHLIKTRGQQVTLRCSSQSGHNTVSWYQQALGQGPQFIFQYYREEENGRGNFPPRFSGLQFPNYSSELNVNALELDDSALYLCASSFWAGEKLFFGSGTQLSVL.

This sequence joins TRBV15 and TRBJ1-5, with D unresolved. The CDR3 loop spans 15 amino acids. CDR1 LNHNV and CDR2 YYDKDF come from the germline V gene (reference sequence). Trimming shortened V by 0 bases and J by 6 bases, and 12 bases separated the two germline ends. CDR3 in amino acids: CATSRDQYRSQPQHF. CDR3 sequence (DNA): TGTGCCACCAGCAGAGATCAATATCGTTCTCAGCCCCAGCATTTT.

The chain combines TRBV6-4 with TRBJ2-7; possibly TRBD1 or TRBD2 for D (5 bases each). The CDR3 is 17 residues long. Trimming took 7 bases from V and 0 from J, leaving 22 bases between them. Per the germline V gene, CDR1 is MRHNA and CDR2 is SNTAGT. Written as DNA, the CDR3 is TGTGCCAGCAATGAACCCGGGGCAGCAGGAAACTCCTACGAGCAGTACTTC. This translates into CASNEPGAAGNSYEQYF.

This clone was detected only a few times. The J gene is TRBJ1-6, the V gene TRBV6-6; 11 nucleotides agree with TRBD1. V lost 6 bases and J lost 7; bases outside the gene matches: 8. Germline-derived CDR1 and CDR2 are MNHNY and SVGAGI (reference sequence). This CDR3 spans 16 amino acids. CDR3 residues: CASSRPGQGVNSPLHF. The DNA of the CDR3 is TGTGCCAGCAGCCGACCGGGACAGGGGGTAAATTCACCCCTCCACTTT.

V usage is TRBV9 and J usage is TRBJ2-7; 9 bases align to TRBD2. V dropped 1 base and J dropped 3; count of bases not matched to a gene: 5. CDR1 and CDR2 (germline): SGDLS, YYNGEE. The CDR3 totals 15 residues. CDR3 loop: CASSVNPSGVYEQYF. CDR3 bases: TGTGCCAGCAGCGTAAACCCTAGCGGGGTCTACGAGCAGTACTTC. Based on the CDR3 plus reference TRBV9 and TRBJ2-7, the full variable domain is DSGVTQTPKHLITATGQRVTLRCSPRSGDLSVYWYQQSLDQGLQFLIQYYNGEERAKGNILERFSAQQFPDLHSELNLSSLELGDSALYFCASSVNPSGVYEQYFGPGTRLTVT.

The V and J genes are TRBV7-8 and TRBJ1-6; 7 bases map to TRBD1. The CDR3 covers 15 residues. V gave up 1 base and J gave up 5 bases; unmatched junction bases: 2. Germline V gives CDR1 SGHVS, CDR2 FQNEAQ. CDR3 amino acids: CASSLEGTDNSPLHF. The CDR3 DNA reads TGTGCCAGCAGCTTAGAGGGGACAGATAATTCACCCCTCCACTTT.

The V and J genes are TRBV7-2 and TRBJ2-3; D perhaps matches TRBD1 (6 bases). The CDR3 totals 13 residues. V dropped 1 base and J dropped 6 bases, with 8 bases sitting between them. The germline CDR1 and CDR2 sequences are SGHTA and FQGNSA. Here the CDR3 DNA reads TGTGCCAGCAGCTTAGACAGGGAGGATACGCAGTATTTT. Translation: CASSLDREDTQYF.

The chain has TRBV4-1 and TRBJ1-2, with 10 bases aligning to TRBD1. Looked up from germline, CDR1 is MGHRA and CDR2 is YSYEKL. The CDR3 has 14 amino acids. Trimming at V came to 3 bases and at J to 7 bases, leaving 5 bases not matched to a gene. As DNA, the CDR3 is TGCGCCAGCAGCCACGACAGGGGGCGCGGTGGCTACACCTTC. It codes for CASSHDRGRGGYTF.

The chain employs TRBV7-8 and TRBJ1-2, with 7 bases matching TRBD1. Trimming at V came to 2 bases and at J to 7 bases, leaving 4 bases not matched to a gene. CDR1 is SGHVS, CDR2 FQNEAQ, per germline. The CDR3 covers 13 residues. CDR3 loop: CASSLRQGSGYTF. Here the CDR3 DNA reads TGTGCCAGCAGCTTAAGACAGGGAAGTGGCTACACCTTC.

The CDR3 coding sequence is TGTGCCAGCAGCTTAGAATTGCTGGGGCAGAATACGCAGTATTTT. This gives the protein CASSLELLGQNTQYF. V is TRBV11-2 and J is TRBJ2-3; possibly TRBD1 for D (5 bases). V shed 0 bases and J shed 7 bases, with 14 bases lying between them. The CDR3 sequence is 15 residues long. Germline-derived CDR1 and CDR2 are SGHAT and FQNNGV. Using reference TRBV11-2 and TRBJ2-3 for the parts outside the CDR3, the full variable domain is EAGVAQSPRYKIIEKRQSVAFWCNPISGHATLYWYQQILGQGPKLLIQFQNNGVVDDSQLPKDRFSAERLKGVDSTLKIQPAKLEDSAVYLCASSLELLGQNTQYFGPGTRLTVL.

This clone was recorded only once. This chain joins TRBV18 and TRBJ2-1, with TRBD1 matching over 8 bases. Unmatched junction bases numbered 13, after V lost 7 bases and J lost 5 bases. Germline CDR1 KGHSH, CDR2 LQKENI. This CDR3 region has 16 residues. CDR3 amino acids: CASLSTGQVLNNEQFF. The CDR3 DNA is TGTGCCAGCTTATCAACGGGACAGGTCCTAAACAATGAGCAGTTCTTC.

The chain employs TRBV6-1 and TRBJ1-1, with a possible D match to TRBD1 (5 bases). Germline V CDR1 and CDR2: MNHNS, SASEGT. Trimming left V 7 bases short and J 3 bases short, with 15 bases between. The CDR3 consists of 14 residues. The CDR3 DNA follows: TGTGCCAGCACCCTGACAGCCAGGGACACTGAAGCTTTCTTT. Translation: CASTLTARDTEAFF.